This T cell receptor (beta chain) was recorded in a study of immune evolution from preneoplasia to lung adenocarcinoma. Nucleic acids came from premalignant or tumor cells enriched by macro-dissection. Trimming cost V 5 bases and J 4 bases; bases outside gene matches: 1. The germline V gene encodes CDR1 WSHSY and CDR2 SAAADI. The CDR3 is 13 residues long. The method was immunoSEQ multiplex PCR; TCRdb's version includes in-frame clones alone and lacks a portion of them. The sample has roughly 7,300 clones; 74% are singletons. V gene TRBV10-2 combines with J gene TRBJ2-2; 7 nucleotides match TRBD1. This TCR was sampled from a donor at least 70 years old with lung adenocarcinoma. Some clones in this sample may be carry-over from other donors' samples. The sequenced sample was FFPE atypical adenomatous hyperplasia tissue from the lung. Subset reported: atypical adenomatous hyperplasia (AAH), lung preneoplasia. Here the CDR3 reads CASSRDSTGELFF. The DNA of the CDR3 is TGCGCCAGCAGTCGGGACAGCACCGGGGAGCTGTTTTTT.